These T cell receptor beta chains were read from a single sample in a study of cytomegalovirus exposure and HLA in healthy donors. Generated by immunoSEQ multiplex PCR, the TCRdb table keeps only in-frame clones and is missing some. The sample includes about 120,000 clones, about 84% seen only once; the top ten take approximately 4%. The specimen was PBMCs. The receptors originated from a man younger than 30 in good health and CMV-seropositive. The CDR3 runs from the conserved cysteine through the conserved F or W. Each record gives: V gene, J gene, clone size, D gene, CDR3 protein, CDR3 DNA. A D gene is named only where the DNA matches it firmly. Rows give clone size only sometimes, using once, few, many, or a class for an expanded clone.

v_call: TRBV9
j_call: TRBJ1-2
clone_size: -
d_call: -
cdr3_aa: CASSVDDSDSQSYGYTF
cdr3_nt: TGTGCCAGCAGCGTGGATGATTCGGACAGCCAGTCGTATGGCTACACCTTC

v_call: TRBV5-1
j_call: TRBJ2-5
clone_size: -
d_call: TRBD2
cdr3_aa: CASSLGYSGGGPKYQETQYF
cdr3_nt: TGCGCCAGCAGCTTGGGATATAGCGGGGGGGGGCCTAAGTACCAAGAGACCCAGTACTTC

v_call: TRBV6-5
j_call: TRBJ1-1
clone_size: -
d_call: -
cdr3_aa: CASSYSVSGVAFF
cdr3_nt: TGTGCCAGCAGTTACTCAGTTAGCGGAGTTGCTTTCTTT

v_call: TRBV6-1
j_call: TRBJ2-5
clone_size: -
d_call: TRBD1
cdr3_aa: CASRRTGGQETQYF
cdr3_nt: TGTGCCAGTAGGAGGACAGGGGGCCAAGAGACCCAGTACTTC

v_call: TRBV11-2
j_call: TRBJ2-1
clone_size: -
d_call: TRBD2
cdr3_aa: CASSLLAGGNNEQFF
cdr3_nt: TGTGCCAGCAGCTTACTAGCGGGAGGAAACAATGAGCAGTTCTTC

v_call: TRBV30
j_call: TRBJ1-1
clone_size: few
d_call: -
cdr3_aa: CAWSGRGNTEAFF
cdr3_nt: TGTGCCTGGAGTGGGAGGGGAAACACTGAAGCTTTCTTT

v_call: TRBV19
j_call: TRBJ2-1
clone_size: -
d_call: TRBD2
cdr3_aa: CASSIISGGYNEQFF
cdr3_nt: TGTGCCAGTAGTATTATAAGCGGGGGCTACAATGAGCAGTTCTTC

v_call: TRBV30
j_call: TRBJ1-2
clone_size: -
d_call: TRBD1
cdr3_aa: CAWIPEMGTGVNYGYTF
cdr3_nt: TGTGCCTGGATCCCCGAAATGGGGACAGGGGTTAACTATGGCTACACCTTC

v_call: TRBV27
j_call: TRBJ2-3
clone_size: -
d_call: TRBD2
cdr3_aa: CASSPGTMADTQYF
cdr3_nt: TGTGCCAGCAGTCCAGGGACTATGGCGGATACGCAGTATTTT

v_call: TRBV15
j_call: TRBJ2-7
clone_size: -
d_call: -
cdr3_aa: CATSRERVSYEQYF
cdr3_nt: TGTGCCACCAGCAGAGAGCGGGTCTCCTACGAGCAGTACTTC

v_call: TRBV27
j_call: TRBJ2-1
clone_size: -
d_call: TRBD1
cdr3_aa: CASVYRTGGSHEQFF
cdr3_nt: TGTGCCAGCGTCTATCGGACAGGGGGGTCGCATGAGCAGTTCTTC

v_call: TRBV7-9
j_call: TRBJ2-1
clone_size: -
d_call: TRBD1
cdr3_aa: CASSPTGANEQFF
cdr3_nt: TGTGCCAGCAGCCCGACAGGGGCCAATGAGCAGTTCTTC

v_call: TRBV19
j_call: TRBJ1-5
clone_size: -
d_call: -
cdr3_aa: CASRQNNQPQHF
cdr3_nt: TGTGCCAGCCGACAGAACAATCAGCCCCAGCATTTT

v_call: TRBV7-9
j_call: TRBJ2-7
clone_size: -
d_call: -
cdr3_aa: CASSSGRDYEQYF
cdr3_nt: TGTGCCAGCAGCTCTGGCAGGGACTACGAGCAGTACTTC

v_call: TRBV5-1
j_call: TRBJ2-7
clone_size: -
d_call: TRBD1
cdr3_aa: CASSLDRGAYEQYF
cdr3_nt: TGCGCCAGCAGCTTGGACAGGGGGGCTTACGAGCAGTACTTC

v_call: TRBV6-1
j_call: TRBJ1-1
clone_size: -
d_call: -
cdr3_aa: CASSPGLNTEAFF
cdr3_nt: TGTGCCAGCAGTCCAGGACTAAACACTGAAGCTTTCTTT

v_call: TRBV2
j_call: TRBJ1-2
clone_size: -
d_call: TRBD1
cdr3_aa: CASSEFAGQGAGYTF
cdr3_nt: TGTGCCAGCAGTGAATTCGCGGGACAGGGGGCGGGCTACACCTTC

v_call: TRBV6-5
j_call: TRBJ1-5
clone_size: few
d_call: -
cdr3_aa: CASSSRVSNQPQHF
cdr3_nt: TGTGCCAGCAGTTCCCGAGTCAGCAATCAGCCCCAGCATTTT

v_call: TRBV7-2
j_call: TRBJ1-1
clone_size: once
d_call: -
cdr3_aa: CASSLSEGTEAFF
cdr3_nt: TGTGCCAGCAGCTTATCGGAGGGCACTGAAGCTTTCTTT

v_call: TRBV9
j_call: TRBJ1-3
clone_size: -
d_call: -
cdr3_aa: CASSATGVVGNTIYF
cdr3_nt: TGTGCCAGCAGCGCGACCGGGGTGGTTGGAAACACCATATATTTT

v_call: TRBV9
j_call: TRBJ1-5
clone_size: -
d_call: -
cdr3_aa: CASSVGVGNQPQHF
cdr3_nt: TGTGCCAGCAGCGTCGGGGTTGGGAATCAGCCCCAGCATTTT

v_call: TRBV30
j_call: TRBJ1-1
clone_size: -
d_call: -
cdr3_aa: CAWSVSGLRNTEAFF
cdr3_nt: TGTGCCTGGAGTGTTTCGGGTCTCCGGAACACTGAAGCTTTCTTT

v_call: TRBV11-2
j_call: TRBJ2-7
clone_size: -
d_call: -
cdr3_aa: CASSLTAGSYEQYF
cdr3_nt: TGTGCCAGCAGCTTGACCGCAGGATCCTACGAGCAGTACTTC